This T cell receptor beta chain was captured in a study of T cells after yellow fever vaccination. Broader study findings: Abundant clonotypes (contaminants from the bulk population) could be present in FACS-sorted repertoires.

Note on this clonotype: As yet, its antigen is unknown.

For TCR, cDNA came from 5'RACE template switching, which added a universal primer site and UMIs. MiXCR, applied by TCRdb to the 5' RACE reads, yields one record per CDR3 protein. This sample has about 580,000 distinct CDR3 sequences, with roughly a sixth found just once. The sample consisted of PBMCs, taken 5 to 6 days after the first yellow fever vaccination. The clonotype was recovered from a man aged 18 to 29 who received the YFV17D yellow fever vaccine.

CDR3 amino acids: CASSPRFGYTF. CDR3 DNA sequence: TGTGCCAGCAGTCCCCGTTTCGGCTACACCTTC. The chain links TRBV6-2 or TRBV6-3 to TRBJ1-2; D unclear. Trimming shortened V by 5 bases and J by 8 bases, and 9 bases separated the two germline ends. This CDR3 contains 11 residues. Germline values: CDR1 MNHEY, CDR2 SVGEGT.